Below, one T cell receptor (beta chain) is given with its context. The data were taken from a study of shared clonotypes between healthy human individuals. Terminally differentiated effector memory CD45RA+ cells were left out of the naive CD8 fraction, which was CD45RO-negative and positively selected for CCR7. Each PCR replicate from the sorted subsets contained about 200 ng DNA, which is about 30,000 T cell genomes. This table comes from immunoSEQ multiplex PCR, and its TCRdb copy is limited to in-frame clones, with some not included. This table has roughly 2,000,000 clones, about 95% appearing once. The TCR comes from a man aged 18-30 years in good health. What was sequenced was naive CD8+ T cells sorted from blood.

This CDR3 reads CASSPQGPVSNIQYF. CDR3 nucleotides: TGTGCCAGCAGTCCCCAGGGCCCGGTGTCAAACATTCAGTACTTC. The V and J genes are TRBV27 and TRBJ2-4; D possibly corresponds to TRBD1 (5 bases). Germline V gene data show CDR1 as MNHEY and CDR2 as SMNVEV (reference sequence). The ends were cut back, 5 bases at V and 6 bases at J, with 17 bases in the middle. The CDR3 extends over 15 amino acids.